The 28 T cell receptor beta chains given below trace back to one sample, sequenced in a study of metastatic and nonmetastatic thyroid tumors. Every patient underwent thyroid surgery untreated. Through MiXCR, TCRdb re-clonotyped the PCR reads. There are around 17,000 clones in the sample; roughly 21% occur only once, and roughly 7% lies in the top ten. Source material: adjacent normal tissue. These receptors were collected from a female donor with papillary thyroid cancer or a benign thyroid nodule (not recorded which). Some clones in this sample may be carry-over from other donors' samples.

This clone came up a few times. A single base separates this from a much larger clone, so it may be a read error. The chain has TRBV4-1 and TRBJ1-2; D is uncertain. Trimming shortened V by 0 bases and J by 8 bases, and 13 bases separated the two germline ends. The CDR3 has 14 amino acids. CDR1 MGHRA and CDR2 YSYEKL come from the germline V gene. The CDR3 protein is CASSQDLSGQGYTF. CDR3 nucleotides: TGCGCCAGCAGCCAAGATCTAAGTGGTCAGGGCTACACCTTC.

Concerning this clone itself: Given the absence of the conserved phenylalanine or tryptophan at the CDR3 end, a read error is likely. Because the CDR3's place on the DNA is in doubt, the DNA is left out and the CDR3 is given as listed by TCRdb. The CDR3 is CARSITTGNYGYTC. This chain joins TRBV6-2 or TRBV6-3 and TRBJ1-2; the tabulated D call, TRBD1, remains unverified against the DNA. Termini included, the CDR3 measures 14 amino acids. The germline V gene has CDR1 MNHEY and CDR2 SVGEGT.

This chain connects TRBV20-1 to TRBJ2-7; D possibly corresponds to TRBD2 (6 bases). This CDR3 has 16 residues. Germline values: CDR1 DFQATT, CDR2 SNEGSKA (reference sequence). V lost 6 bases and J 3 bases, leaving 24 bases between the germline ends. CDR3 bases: TGCAGTGCGACCAAATCGGGACTCCCGGAGGGCTACGAGCAGTACTTC. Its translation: CSATKSGLPEGYEQYF.

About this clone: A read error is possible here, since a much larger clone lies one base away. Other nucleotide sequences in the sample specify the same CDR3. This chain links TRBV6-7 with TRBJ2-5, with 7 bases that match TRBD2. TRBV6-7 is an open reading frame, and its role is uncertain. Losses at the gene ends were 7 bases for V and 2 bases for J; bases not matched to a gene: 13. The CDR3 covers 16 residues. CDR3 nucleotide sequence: TGTGCCAGCACCGGGCGGTGGAGGGAGGGTCAAGAGACCCAGTACTTC. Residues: CASTGRWREGQETQYF.

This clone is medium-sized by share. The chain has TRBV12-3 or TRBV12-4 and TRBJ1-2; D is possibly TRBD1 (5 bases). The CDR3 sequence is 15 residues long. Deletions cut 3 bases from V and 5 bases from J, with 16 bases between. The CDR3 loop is CASSFGDRHGYGYTF. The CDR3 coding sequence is TGTGCCAGCAGTTTCGGGGACCGCCATGGGTATGGCTACACCTTC.

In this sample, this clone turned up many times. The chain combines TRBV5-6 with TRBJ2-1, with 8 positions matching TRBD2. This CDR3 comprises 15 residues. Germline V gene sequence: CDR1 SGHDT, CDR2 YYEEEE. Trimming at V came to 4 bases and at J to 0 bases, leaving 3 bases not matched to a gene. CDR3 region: CASSRGGSSYNEQFF. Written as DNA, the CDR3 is TGTGCCAGCAGCCGCGGGGGGAGCTCCTACAATGAGCAGTTCTTC.

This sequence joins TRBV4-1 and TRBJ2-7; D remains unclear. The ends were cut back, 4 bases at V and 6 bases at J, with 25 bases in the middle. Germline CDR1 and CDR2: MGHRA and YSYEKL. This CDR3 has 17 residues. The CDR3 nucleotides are TGCGCCAGCAGCCCCCCTTTTTTGGGCTGTAGTGAAGGCGAGCAGTACTTC. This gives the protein CASSPPFLGCSEGEQYF.

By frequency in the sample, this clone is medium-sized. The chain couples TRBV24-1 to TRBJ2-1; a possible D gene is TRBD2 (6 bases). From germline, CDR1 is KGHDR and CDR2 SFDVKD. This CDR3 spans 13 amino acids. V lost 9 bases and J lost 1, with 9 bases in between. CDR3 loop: CATGGASYNEQFF. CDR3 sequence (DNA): TGTGCCACCGGAGGGGCATCCTACAATGAGCAGTTCTTC.

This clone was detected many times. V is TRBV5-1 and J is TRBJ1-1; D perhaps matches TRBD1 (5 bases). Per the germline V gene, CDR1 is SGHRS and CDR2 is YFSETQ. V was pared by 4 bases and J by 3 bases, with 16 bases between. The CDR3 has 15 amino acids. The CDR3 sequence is CASSPSGPRDTEAFF. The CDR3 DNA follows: TGCGCCAGCAGCCCGTCGGGACCGCGGGACACTGAAGCTTTCTTT.

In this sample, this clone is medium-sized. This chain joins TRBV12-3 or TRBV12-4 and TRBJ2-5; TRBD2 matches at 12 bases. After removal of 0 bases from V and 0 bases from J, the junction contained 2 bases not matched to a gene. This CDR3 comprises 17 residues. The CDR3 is CASSLAGLAGHQETQYF. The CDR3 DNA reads TGTGCCAGCAGTTTAGCCGGACTAGCGGGGCACCAAGAGACCCAGTACTTC.

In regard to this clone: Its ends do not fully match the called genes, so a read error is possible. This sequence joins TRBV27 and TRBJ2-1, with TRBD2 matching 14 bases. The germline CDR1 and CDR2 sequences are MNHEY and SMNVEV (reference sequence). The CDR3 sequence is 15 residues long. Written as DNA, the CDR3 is TGTGCCAGCAGAGCGGGACTAGCGGGAGTGGGGGAGCAGTGCTTC. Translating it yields CASRAGLAGVGEQCF.

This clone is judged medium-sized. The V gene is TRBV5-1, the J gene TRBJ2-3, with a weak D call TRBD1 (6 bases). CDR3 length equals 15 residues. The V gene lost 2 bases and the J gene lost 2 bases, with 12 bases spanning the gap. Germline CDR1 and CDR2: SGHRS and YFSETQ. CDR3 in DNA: TGCGCCAGCAGCTTAGAGGACAGAGACACAGATACGCAGTATTTT. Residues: CASSLEDRDTDTQYF. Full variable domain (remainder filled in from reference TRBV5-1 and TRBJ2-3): KAGVTQTPRYLIKTRGQQVTLSCSPISGHRSVSWYQQTPGQGLQFLFEYFSETQRNKGNFPGRFSGRQFSNSRSEMNVSTLELGDSALYLCASSLEDRDTDTQYFGPGTRLTVL.

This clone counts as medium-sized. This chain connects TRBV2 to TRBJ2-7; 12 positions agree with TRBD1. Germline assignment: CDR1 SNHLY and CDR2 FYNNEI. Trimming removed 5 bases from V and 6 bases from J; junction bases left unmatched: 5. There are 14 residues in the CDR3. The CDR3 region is CASSLRDRGREQYF. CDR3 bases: TGTGCCAGCAGTTTAAGGGACAGGGGGCGCGAGCAGTACTTC.

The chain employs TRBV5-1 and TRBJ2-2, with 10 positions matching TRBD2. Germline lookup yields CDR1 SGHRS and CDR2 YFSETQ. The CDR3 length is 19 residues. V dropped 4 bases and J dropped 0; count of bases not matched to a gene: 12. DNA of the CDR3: TGCGCCAGCAGCCATTTCCCTAGCGGGGGTTCGTCGAACACCGGGGAGCTGTTTTTT. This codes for CASSHFPSGGSSNTGELFF.

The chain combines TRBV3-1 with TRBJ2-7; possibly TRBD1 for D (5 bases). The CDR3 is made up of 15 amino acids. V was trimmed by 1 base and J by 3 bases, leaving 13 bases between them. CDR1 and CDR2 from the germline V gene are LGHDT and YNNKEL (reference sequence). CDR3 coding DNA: TGTGCCAGCAGCCAAGCTTTGGACACTTTCTACGAGCAGTACTTC. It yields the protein CASSQALDTFYEQYF.

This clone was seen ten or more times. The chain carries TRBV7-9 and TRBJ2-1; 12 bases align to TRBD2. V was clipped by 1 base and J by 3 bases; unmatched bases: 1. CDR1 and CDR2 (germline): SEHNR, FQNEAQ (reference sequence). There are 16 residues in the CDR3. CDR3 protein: CASSLGLAGVYNEQFF. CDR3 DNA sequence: TGTGCCAGCAGCTTAGGACTAGCGGGAGTCTACAATGAGCAGTTCTTC.

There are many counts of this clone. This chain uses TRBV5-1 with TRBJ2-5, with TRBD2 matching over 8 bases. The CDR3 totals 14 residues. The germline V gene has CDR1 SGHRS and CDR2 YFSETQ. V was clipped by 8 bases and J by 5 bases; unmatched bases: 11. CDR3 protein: CASTSGRGGETQYF. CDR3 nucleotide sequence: TGCGCCAGTACAAGCGGGAGAGGGGGGGAGACCCAGTACTTC.

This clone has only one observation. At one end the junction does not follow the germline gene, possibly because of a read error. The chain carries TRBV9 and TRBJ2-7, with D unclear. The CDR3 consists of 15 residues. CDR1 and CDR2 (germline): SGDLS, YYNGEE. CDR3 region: CANSVGGRAGYEQYF. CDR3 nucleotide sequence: TGTGCCAACAGCGTCGGCGGTAGGGCCGGGTACGAGCAGTACTTC.

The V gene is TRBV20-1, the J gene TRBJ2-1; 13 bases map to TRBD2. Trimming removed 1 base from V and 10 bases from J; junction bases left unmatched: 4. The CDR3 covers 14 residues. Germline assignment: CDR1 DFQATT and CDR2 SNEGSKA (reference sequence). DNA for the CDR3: TGCAGTGCTAGAGGGACTAGCGGGAGAAGCGAGCAGTTCTTC. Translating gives CSARGTSGRSEQFF.

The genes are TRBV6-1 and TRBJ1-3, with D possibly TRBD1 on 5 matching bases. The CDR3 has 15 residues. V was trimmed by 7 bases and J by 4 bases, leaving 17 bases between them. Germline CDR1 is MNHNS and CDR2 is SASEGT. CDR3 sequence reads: CASTNLRGGGNTIYF. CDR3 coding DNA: TGTGCCAGCACCAACCTGCGCGGGGGGGGAAACACCATATATTTT.

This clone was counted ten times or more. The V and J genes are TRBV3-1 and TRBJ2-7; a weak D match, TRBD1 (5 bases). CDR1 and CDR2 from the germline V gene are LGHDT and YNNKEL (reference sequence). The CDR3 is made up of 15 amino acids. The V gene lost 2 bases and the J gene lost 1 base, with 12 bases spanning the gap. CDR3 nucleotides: TGTGCCAGCAGCCAATCGGCAGGGCTATCCTACGAGCAGTACTTC. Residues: CASSQSAGLSYEQYF.

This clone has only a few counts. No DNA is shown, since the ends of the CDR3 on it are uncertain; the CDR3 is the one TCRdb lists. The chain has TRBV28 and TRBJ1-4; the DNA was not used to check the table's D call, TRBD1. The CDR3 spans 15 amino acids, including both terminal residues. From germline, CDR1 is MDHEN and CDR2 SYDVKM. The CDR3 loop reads CASRWGQGANEKLLF.

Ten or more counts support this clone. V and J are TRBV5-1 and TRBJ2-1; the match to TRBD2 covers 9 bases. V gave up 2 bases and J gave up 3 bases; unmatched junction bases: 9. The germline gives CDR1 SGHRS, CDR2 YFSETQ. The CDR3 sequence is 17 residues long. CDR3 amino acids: CASSFPTIAGDYNEQFF. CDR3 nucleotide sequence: TGCGCCAGCAGCTTCCCGACCATAGCGGGAGACTACAATGAGCAGTTCTTC.

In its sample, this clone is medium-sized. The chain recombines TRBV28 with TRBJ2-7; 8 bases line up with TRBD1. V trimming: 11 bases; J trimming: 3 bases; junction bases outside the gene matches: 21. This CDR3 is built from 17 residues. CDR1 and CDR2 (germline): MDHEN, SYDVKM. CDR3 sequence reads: CASQPGTGLIGGYEQYF. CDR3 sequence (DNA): TGTGCCTCGCAGCCCGGGACAGGCCTAATCGGGGGCTACGAGCAGTACTTC.

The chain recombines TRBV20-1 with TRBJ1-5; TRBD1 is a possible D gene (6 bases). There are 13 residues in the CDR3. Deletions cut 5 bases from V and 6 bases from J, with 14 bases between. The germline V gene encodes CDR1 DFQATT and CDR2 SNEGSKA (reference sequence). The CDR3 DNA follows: TGCAGTGCTCCCACAGGGACCGGTCAGCCCCAGCATTTT. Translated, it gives CSAPTGTGQPQHF.

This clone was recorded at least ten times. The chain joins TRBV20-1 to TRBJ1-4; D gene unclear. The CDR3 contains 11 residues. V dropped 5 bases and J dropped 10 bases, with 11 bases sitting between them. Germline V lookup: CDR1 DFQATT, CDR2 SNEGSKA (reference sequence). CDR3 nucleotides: TGCAGTGCTGGAGGTCCGGCAAAACTGTTTTTT. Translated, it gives CSAGGPAKLFF.

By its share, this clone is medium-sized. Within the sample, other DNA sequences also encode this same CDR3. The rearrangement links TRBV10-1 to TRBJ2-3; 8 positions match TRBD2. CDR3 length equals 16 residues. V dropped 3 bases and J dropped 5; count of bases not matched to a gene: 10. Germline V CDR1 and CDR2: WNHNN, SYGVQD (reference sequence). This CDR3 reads CASSEWVGRAEDTQYF. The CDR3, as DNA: TGCGCCAGCAGTGAATGGGTCGGGAGGGCCGAAGATACGCAGTATTTT.

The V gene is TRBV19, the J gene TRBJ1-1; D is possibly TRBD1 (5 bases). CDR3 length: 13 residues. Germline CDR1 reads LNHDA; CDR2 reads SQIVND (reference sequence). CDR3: CVTRDRPSTESFF. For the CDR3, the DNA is TGTGTCACCCGGGACCGACCGTCGACGGAATCTTTCTTT. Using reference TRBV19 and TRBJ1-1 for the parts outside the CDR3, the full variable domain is DGGITQSPKYLFRKEGQNVTLSCEQNLNHDAMYWYRQDPGQGLRLIYYSQIVNDFQKGDIAEGYSVSREKKESFPLTVTSAQKNPTAFYLCVTRDRPSTESFFGQGTRLTVV.